This T cell receptor beta chain was captured in a study of response to subunit inactivated influenza vaccine. A single record per CDR3 protein comes from TCRdb applying MiXCR to the RT-PCR reads. The sample contains under 850,000 distinct CDR3 sequences, roughly 20% of which appear only once. General study points: Authors suggested each seasonal flu vaccination may recruit only limited numbers of new T cells.

The sample holds many counts of this clonotype. Its antigen is unknown. Deletions cut 3 bases from V and 0 bases from J, with 7 bases between. Germline lookup yields CDR1 SGDLS and CDR2 YYNGEE. The CDR3 length is 14 residues. The sequence derives from a man in his fifties or sixties who received an inactivated influenza vaccine. J is TRBJ2-1 and V is TRBV9; no clear D gene. The input for sequencing was PBMCs from blood, taken about 5 days after vaccination. The CDR3 DNA reads as TGTGCCAGCAGCGACTATAACTCCTACAATGAGCAGTTCTTC. Its translation: CASSDYNSYNEQFF.